This T cell receptor beta chain derives from a study of blood T cell repertoires in COVID-19. This clone appeared once. As handled by the study authors: Reference gene primers were amplified, and this amplification served to estimate nucleated cell counts. Libraries were prepared by immunoSEQ multiplex PCR; TCRdb keeps only in-frame clonotypes and omits some of them. The V and J calls and clone size come from that table; D and trimming were worked out from the DNA. This sample has roughly 120,000 clones, with around nine tenths found just once. This CDR3 is 14 amino acids long. The junction had 10 bases not matched to a gene; V was cut back by 3 bases and J by 7 bases. CDR1 and CDR2 from the germline V gene are SQVTM and ANQGSEA.

The clonotype comes from a human donor with active COVID-19. The donor label of this sample is uncertain. The source material was peripheral blood. The chain combines TRBV29-1 with TRBJ1-1, with TRBD1 identical over 8 bases. CDR3 loop: CSVDGQGASGEAFF. The CDR3 DNA is TGCAGCGTTGACGGGCAGGGGGCGTCGGGTGAAGCTTTCTTT.